This is a list of T cell receptor beta chains from one sample in a study of blood T cell repertoires in COVID-19. Some clones are missing from TCRdb's copy, which holds only in-frame ones; the method was immunoSEQ multiplex PCR. There are some 50,000 clones in the sample; about 90% occur only once, and approximately 5.9% lies in the top ten. Material for sequencing was peripheral blood. Source of these receptors: a man in his 70s with active COVID-19. Each CDR3 is given without its conserved first and last residue. Size is omitted from some rows. Given values are once, few, many or a class for expanded clones.

v_call: TRBV6-2/TRBV6-3; clone_size: few; cdr3_aa: ASSYSTGTSGEFSQETQY
v_call: TRBV3-1/TRBV3-2; clone_size: NA; cdr3_aa: ASSLNPGETQAF
v_call: TRBV28; clone_size: NA; cdr3_aa: ASGDISSYEQY
v_call: TRBV23-1; clone_size: NA; cdr3_aa: ASSQSGTGYNEQF
v_call: TRBV12-3/TRBV12-4; clone_size: NA; cdr3_aa: ASSPGVRSLHT
v_call: TRBV2; clone_size: NA; cdr3_aa: ASRGPSGLAGGVDTQY
v_call: TRBV7-9; clone_size: NA; cdr3_aa: ASSLAGTGGLINYGYT
v_call: TRBV7-2; clone_size: NA; cdr3_aa: ASSLVAGGDYGYT
v_call: TRBV30; clone_size: NA; cdr3_aa: AWSVLQGYNSPLH
v_call: TRBV5-4; clone_size: NA; cdr3_aa: ASSPGGRDHTGELF
v_call: TRBV11-2; clone_size: NA; cdr3_aa: ASSTPLRDRVYNEQF
v_call: TRBV10-1; clone_size: once; cdr3_aa: ASSEWGFGGVAQY
v_call: TRBV5-1; clone_size: medium-sized; cdr3_aa: ASSPQHPNTGELF
v_call: TRBV29-1; clone_size: NA; cdr3_aa: SVELVGEQY
v_call: TRBV18; clone_size: NA; cdr3_aa: ASSSGDTASGGYT
v_call: TRBV19; clone_size: NA; cdr3_aa: ASSIYGGGASDTQY
v_call: TRBV24-1; clone_size: NA; cdr3_aa: ATSSGANVLT
v_call: TRBV19; clone_size: NA; cdr3_aa: ASSPGSPWNSPLH
v_call: TRBV18; clone_size: NA; cdr3_aa: ASSTGTTGELF
v_call: TRBV9; clone_size: NA; cdr3_aa: ASSEGAGGRGEKLF
v_call: TRBV7-9; clone_size: once; cdr3_aa: ASSSGQSNYGYT
v_call: TRBV4-1; clone_size: NA; cdr3_aa: ASSQLAGILYEQY
v_call: TRBV5-1; clone_size: NA; cdr3_aa: ASSFGQSVYEQY
v_call: TRBV10-3; clone_size: NA; cdr3_aa: AISEPGTANTEAF
v_call: TRBV5-5; clone_size: NA; cdr3_aa: ASSPRRGSPLH
v_call: TRBV6-5; clone_size: NA; cdr3_aa: ASDRGLASNQPQH
v_call: TRBV6-4; clone_size: NA; cdr3_aa: ASSVETGIFTEAF
v_call: TRBV14; clone_size: NA; cdr3_aa: ASSPTGVEKLF
v_call: TRBV30; clone_size: NA; cdr3_aa: AWRGQGNQPQH
v_call: TRBV6-6; clone_size: NA; cdr3_aa: ASTRSGTPAFSSYNEQF
v_call: TRBV10-2; clone_size: NA; cdr3_aa: ASSELNYEQY
v_call: TRBV6-5; clone_size: NA; cdr3_aa: ASSTRSGANVLT
v_call: TRBV7-2; clone_size: NA; cdr3_aa: ASSLGQGSFSYEQY
v_call: TRBV27; clone_size: NA; cdr3_aa: ASSLTGQGAYEQY